One and the same sample provided the 2 T cell receptor beta chains below, sequenced in a study of OX40 agonist ivuxolimab in advanced cancers. Libraries were prepared by immunoSEQ multiplex PCR; TCRdb keeps only in-frame clonotypes and omits some of them. The table records about 66,000 clones, 86% of them present only once. The source material was CD4+ or CD8+ T cells sorted from blood, sampled in a trial of the OX40 agonist ivuxolimab. Every receptor here comes from an adult with an advanced solid tumor such as melanoma, head and neck, liver or kidney cancer.

The CDR3 nucleotides are TGCGCCAGCAGCCTCTTAGGACTTAGACCCTCCTACGAGCAGTACTTC. Translated, it gives CASSLLGLRPSYEQYF. The chain is built from TRBV5-1 and TRBJ2-7, with D tentatively TRBD2 (5 bases). V shed 4 bases and J shed 0 bases, with 17 bases lying between them. The CDR3 spans 16 residues. Germline V CDR1 and CDR2: SGHRS, YFSETQ.

The rearrangement joins TRBV7-2 to TRBJ1-2, with TRBD1 matching over 8 bases. The CDR3 has 15 amino acids. Germline V gene data show CDR1 as SGHTA and CDR2 as FQGNSA. The J segment lost 3 bases and the V segment lost 5 bases, leaving 8 bases of the junction unmatched. Here the CDR3 reads CASSPGQEAYYGYTF. The DNA of the CDR3 is TGTGCCAGCAGCCCGGGACAGGAAGCATACTATGGCTACACCTTC.